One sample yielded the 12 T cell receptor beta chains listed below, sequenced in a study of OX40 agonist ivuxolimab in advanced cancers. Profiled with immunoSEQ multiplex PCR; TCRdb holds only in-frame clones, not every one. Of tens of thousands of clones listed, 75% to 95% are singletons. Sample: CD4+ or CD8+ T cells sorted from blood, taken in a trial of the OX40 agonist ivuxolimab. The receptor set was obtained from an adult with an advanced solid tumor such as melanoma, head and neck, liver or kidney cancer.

The CDR3 here is CASGVRREALNMDTQYF. The DNA for the CDR3 is TGCGCCAGCGGCGTAAGGCGGGAGGCTCTTAATATGGATACGCAGTATTTT. This chain connects TRBV5-1 to TRBJ2-3, with 8 bases aligning to TRBD2. V lost 7 bases and J lost 6; bases outside the gene matches: 19. There are 17 residues in the CDR3. Germline lookup yields CDR1 SGHRS and CDR2 YFSETQ.

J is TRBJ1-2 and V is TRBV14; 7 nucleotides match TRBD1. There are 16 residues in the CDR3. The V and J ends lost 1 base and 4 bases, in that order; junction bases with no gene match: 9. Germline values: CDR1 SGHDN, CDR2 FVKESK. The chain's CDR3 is CASSQGSSRGGYGYTF. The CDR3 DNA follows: TGTGCCAGCAGCCAAGGATCTTCCAGGGGGGGCTATGGCTACACCTTC.

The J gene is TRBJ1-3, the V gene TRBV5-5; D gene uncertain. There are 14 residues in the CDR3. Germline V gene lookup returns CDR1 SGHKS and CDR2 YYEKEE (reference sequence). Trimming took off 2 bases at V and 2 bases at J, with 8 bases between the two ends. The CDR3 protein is CASSLGLAGNTIYF. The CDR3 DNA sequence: TGTGCCAGCAGCTTAGGGTTGGCTGGAAACACCATATATTTT. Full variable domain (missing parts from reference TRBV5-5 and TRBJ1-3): DAGVTQSPTHLIKTRGQQVTLRCSPISGHKSVSWYQQVLGQGPQFIFQYYEKEERGRGNFPDRFSARQFPNYSSELNVNALLLGDSALYLCASSLGLAGNTIYFGEGSWLTVV.

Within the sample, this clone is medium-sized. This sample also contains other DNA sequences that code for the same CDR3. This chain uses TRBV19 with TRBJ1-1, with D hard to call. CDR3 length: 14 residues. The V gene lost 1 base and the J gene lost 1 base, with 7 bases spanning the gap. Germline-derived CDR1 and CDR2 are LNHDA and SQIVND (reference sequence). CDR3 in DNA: TGTGCCAGTAGTATAGTTTGGGGGAACACTGAAGCTTTCTTT. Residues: CASSIVWGNTEAFF.

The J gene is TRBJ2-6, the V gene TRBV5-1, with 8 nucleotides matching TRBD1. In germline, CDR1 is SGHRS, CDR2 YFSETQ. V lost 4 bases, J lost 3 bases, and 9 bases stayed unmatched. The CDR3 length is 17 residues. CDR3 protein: CASSGGQGALGANVLTF. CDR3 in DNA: TGCGCCAGCAGCGGCGGGCAGGGGGCGCTTGGGGCCAACGTCCTGACTTTC. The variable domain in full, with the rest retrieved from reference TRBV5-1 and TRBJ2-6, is KAGVTQTPRYLIKTRGQQVTLSCSPISGHRSVSWYQQTPGQGLQFLFEYFSETQRNKGNFPGRFSGRQFSNSRSEMNVSTLELGDSALYLCASSGGQGALGANVLTFGAGSRLTVL.

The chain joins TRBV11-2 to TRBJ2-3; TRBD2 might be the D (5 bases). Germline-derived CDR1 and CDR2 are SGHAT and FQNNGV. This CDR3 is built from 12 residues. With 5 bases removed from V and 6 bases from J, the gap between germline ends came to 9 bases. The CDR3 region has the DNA TGTGCCAGCAGCCTAGGAGGTGATACGCAGTATTTT. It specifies CASSLGGDTQYF. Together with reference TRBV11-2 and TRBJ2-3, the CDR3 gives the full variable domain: EAGVAQSPRYKIIEKRQSVAFWCNPISGHATLYWYQQILGQGPKLLIQFQNNGVVDDSQLPKDRFSAERLKGVDSTLKIQPAKLEDSAVYLCASSLGGDTQYFGPGTRLTVL.

The CDR3 DNA reads TGTGCCAGCCAAGTGAGGAGGACAGATACGCAGTATTTT. It translates to CASQVRRTDTQYF. This sequence joins TRBV6-4 and TRBJ2-3; TRBD2 might be the D (5 bases). Germline V gene data show CDR1 as MRHNA and CDR2 as SNTAGT. Trimming pared 8 bases from V and 3 bases from J, leaving 12 bases between. The CDR3 is made up of 13 amino acids.

The CDR3 spells CASKKGHMNTEAFF. The CDR3, as DNA: TGTGCCAGCAAAAAGGGGCACATGAACACTGAAGCTTTCTTT. The chain couples TRBV25-1 to TRBJ1-1, with a possible D match to TRBD1 (5 bases). This CDR3 contains 14 residues. V lost 7 bases and J lost 0, with 12 bases in between. Germline V CDR1 and CDR2: MGHDK, SYGVNS. Full variable domain (outside the CDR3, taken from reference TRBV25-1 and TRBJ1-1): EADIYQTPRYLVIGTGKKITLECSQTMGHDKMYWYQQDPGMELHLIHYSYGVNSTEKGDLSSESTVSRIRTEHFPLTLESARPSHTSQYLCASKKGHMNTEAFFGQGTRLTVV.

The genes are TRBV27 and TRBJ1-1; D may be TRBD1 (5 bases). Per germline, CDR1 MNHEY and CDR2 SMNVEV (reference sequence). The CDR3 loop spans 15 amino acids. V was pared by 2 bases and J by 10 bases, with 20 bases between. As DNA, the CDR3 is TGTGCCAGCAGTTTAAACCGGGACCCCGGGAGTGGAGCTTTCTTT. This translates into CASSLNRDPGSGAFF.

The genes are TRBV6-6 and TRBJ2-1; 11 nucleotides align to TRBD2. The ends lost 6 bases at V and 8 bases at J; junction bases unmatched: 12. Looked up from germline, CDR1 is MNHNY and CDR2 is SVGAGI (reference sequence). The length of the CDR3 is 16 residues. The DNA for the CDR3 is TGTGCCAGCAGCTCACTTAGCGGGAGGGGCCTTCATGAGCAGTTCTTC. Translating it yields CASSSLSGRGLHEQFF.

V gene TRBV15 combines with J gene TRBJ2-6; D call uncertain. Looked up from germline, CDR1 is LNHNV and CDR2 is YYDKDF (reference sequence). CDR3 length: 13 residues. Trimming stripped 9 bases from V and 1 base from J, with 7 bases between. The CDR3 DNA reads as TGTGCCACAACGCAATCTGGGGCCAACGTCCTGACTTTC. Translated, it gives CATTQSGANVLTF.

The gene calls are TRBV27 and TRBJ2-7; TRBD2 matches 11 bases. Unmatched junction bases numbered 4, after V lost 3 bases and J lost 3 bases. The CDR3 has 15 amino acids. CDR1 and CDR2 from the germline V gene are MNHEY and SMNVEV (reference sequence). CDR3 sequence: CASSFLGLAVYEQYF. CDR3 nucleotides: TGTGCCAGCAGTTTTTTGGGACTAGCGGTCTACGAGCAGTACTTC.